Given below is one T cell receptor (beta chain) in context. Its antigen is not identified. The data originate from a study of identical twins. Regarding the study as a whole: Researchers reported weaker excess twin sharing in beta out-of-frame sequences.

The germline gives CDR1 DFQATT, CDR2 SNEGSKA (reference sequence). J lost 2 bases, V lost 1 base, and 5 bases had no gene match. The CDR3 totals 16 residues. MiXCR, run by TCRdb on the 5' RACE reads, gives a single entry per CDR3 protein. The data contain 420,000 or so distinct CDR3 sequences, approximately 17% of them seen just once; the ten biggest clones take up approximately 12%. Material: naive T cells sorted from blood. The receptor was isolated from a man in his fifties or sixties in good health. The chain carries TRBV20-1 and TRBJ1-6; TRBD1 matches at 7 bases. The CDR3 loop reads CSARGGGGPYNSPLHF. The CDR3 nucleotides read TGCAGTGCTAGAGGCGGAGGGGGCCCCTATAATTCACCCCTCCACTTT.